The 9 T cell receptor beta chains listed next were all sequenced from one sample in a study of naive and memory T cell subsets. Ligated cDNA underwent four rounds of PCR with nested alpha and beta constant region primers and SP2. TCRdb itself ran the 5' RACE reads through MiXCR, one entry per CDR3 protein. The profile shows 25,000 to 35,000 distinct CDR3 sequences, 16% of them singletons. A UMI-containing oligonucleotide was joined by 3' ligation to the TCR cDNA template. All receptors derive from a female donor in good health.

This clonotype was counted a few times. The rearrangement joins TRBV6-5 to TRBJ1-1; the D gene is possibly TRBD1 (6 bases). With 2 bases removed from V and 7 bases from J, the gap between germline ends came to 11 bases. Germline assignment: CDR1 MNHEY and CDR2 SVGAGI. This CDR3 region has 13 residues. This CDR3 is CASSYTKGGEAFF. For the CDR3, the DNA is TGTGCCAGCAGTTACACTAAGGGGGGTGAAGCTTTCTTT.

Many counts were recorded for this clonotype. This rearrangement joins TRBV20-1 to TRBJ1-4, with 12 bases fitting TRBD1. Germline CDR1 reads DFQATT; CDR2 reads SNEGSKA (reference sequence). V lost 6 bases and J lost 6; bases outside the gene matches: 11. The CDR3 contains 16 residues. The CDR3 bases are TGCAGTGCCTCAGGGACAGGGGGCGCAGGAGATGAAAAACTGTTTTTT. It codes for CSASGTGGAGDEKLFF.

This clonotype has more than one count but fewer than ten. The genes are TRBV9 and TRBJ2-3; 8 nucleotides line up with TRBD2. Germline trimming cut 1 base from V and 2 bases from J; bases unmatched to any gene: 6. The CDR3 is made up of 16 amino acids. The germline gives CDR1 SGDLS, CDR2 YYNGEE. The CDR3 sequence is CASSVLAGGPTDTQYF. The CDR3 DNA sequence: TGTGCCAGCAGCGTACTGGCGGGGGGCCCCACAGATACGCAGTATTTT.

The CDR3 DNA reads as TGTGCCAGCAGTGATCCCCAGTACGAGCAGTACTTC. It encodes CASSDPQYEQYF. The V call is TRBV2, the J call TRBJ2-7; D uncertain. V was pared by 3 bases and J by 4 bases, with 7 bases between. From germline, CDR1 is SNHLY and CDR2 FYNNEI. CDR3 length equals 12 residues.

This clonotype has at least ten counts. J is TRBJ2-7 and V is TRBV20-1; 10 bases agree with TRBD1. The germline V gene encodes CDR1 DFQATT and CDR2 SNEGSKA (reference sequence). V was clipped by 2 bases and J by 4 bases; unmatched bases: 5. CDR3 size: 14 residues. The CDR3 bases are TGCAGTGCTAGATCAGGACAGGGGGGTTACGAGCAGTACTTC. It specifies CSARSGQGGYEQYF.

Remarks on this clonotype: Being one base from a much bigger clone, this may be a read error. J is TRBJ2-2 and V is TRBV3-1; TRBD1 aligns across 9 bases. This CDR3 contains 16 residues. CDR1 is LGHDT and CDR2 is YNNKEL in the germline V gene (reference sequence). The CDR3 sequence is CASASKGQGRVGEQFF. The CDR3 coding sequence is TGTGCCAGCGCCTCCAAGGGACAGGGACGGGTCGGGGAGCAGTTTTTT.

The rearrangement uses TRBV6-1 and TRBJ1-5; 11 nucleotides agree with TRBD1. Germline V gene sequence: CDR1 MNHNS, CDR2 SASEGT. The V and J ends lost 4 bases and 3 bases, in that order; junction bases with no gene match: 8. There are 17 residues in the CDR3. This chain's CDR3 is CASSVDRDRGTNQPQHF. For the CDR3, the DNA is TGTGCCAGCAGTGTTGACCGGGACAGGGGGACCAATCAGCCCCAGCATTTT.

A remark on this clonotype: The limits of the CDR3 on the DNA are not certain, so only TCRdb's listed CDR3 is given. The chain uses TRBV7-3 and TRBJ1-1. Per germline, CDR1 SGHTA and CDR2 FQGTGA. 14 amino acids form the CDR3, both terminal residues included. CDR3 protein: CASSLWGEGTEAFF.

This clonotype was seen repeatedly, ten times or more. The gene calls are TRBV7-2 and TRBJ2-4; D might be TRBD1 or TRBD2, each matching 5 bases. The CDR3 runs to 15 residues. The V end lost 4 bases, the J end lost 0 bases, and 10 bases lay between the germline ends. CDR1 and CDR2 from the germline V gene are SGHTA and FQGNSA. Here the CDR3 reads CASSWDGLAKNIQYF. In DNA form, the CDR3 reads TGTGCCAGCAGCTGGGACGGGCTAGCCAAAAACATTCAGTACTTC. The full variable domain, completed using reference TRBV7-2 and TRBJ2-4, is GAGVSQSPSNKVTEKGKDVELRCDPISGHTALYWYRQSLGQGLEFLIYFQGNSAPDKSGLPSDRFSAERTGGSVSTLTIQRTQQEDSAVYLCASSWDGLAKNIQYFGAGTRLSVL.